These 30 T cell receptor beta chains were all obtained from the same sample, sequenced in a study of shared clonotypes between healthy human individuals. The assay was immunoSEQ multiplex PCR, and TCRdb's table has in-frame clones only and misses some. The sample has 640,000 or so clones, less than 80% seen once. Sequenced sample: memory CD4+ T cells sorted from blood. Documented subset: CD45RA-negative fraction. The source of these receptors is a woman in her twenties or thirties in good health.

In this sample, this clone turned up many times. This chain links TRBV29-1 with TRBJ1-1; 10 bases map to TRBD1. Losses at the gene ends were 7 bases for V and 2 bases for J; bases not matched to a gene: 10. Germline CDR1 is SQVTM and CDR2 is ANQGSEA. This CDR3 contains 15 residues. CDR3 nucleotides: TGCAGCGCCCCGGGACAGGGGCGACAAAACACTGAAGCTTTCTTT. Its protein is CSAPGQGRQNTEAFF.

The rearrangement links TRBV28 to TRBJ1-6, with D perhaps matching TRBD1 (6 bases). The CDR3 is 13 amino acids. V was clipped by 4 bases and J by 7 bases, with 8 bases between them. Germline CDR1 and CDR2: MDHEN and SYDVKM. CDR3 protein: CASSYGGNSPLHF. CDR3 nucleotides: TGTGCCAGCAGTTACGGGGGCAATTCACCCCTCCACTTT.

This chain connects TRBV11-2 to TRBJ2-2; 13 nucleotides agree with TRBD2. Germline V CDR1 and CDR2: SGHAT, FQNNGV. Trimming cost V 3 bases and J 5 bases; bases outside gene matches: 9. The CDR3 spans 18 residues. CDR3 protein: CASSLNFGLAGATGELFF. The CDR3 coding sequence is TGTGCCAGCAGCTTGAACTTCGGACTAGCGGGAGCAACCGGGGAGCTGTTTTTT.

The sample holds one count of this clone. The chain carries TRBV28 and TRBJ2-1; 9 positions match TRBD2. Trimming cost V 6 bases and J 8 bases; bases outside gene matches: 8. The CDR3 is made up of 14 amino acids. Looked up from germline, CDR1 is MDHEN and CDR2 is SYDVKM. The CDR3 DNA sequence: TGTGCCAGCAGGGCCGCGGGAGGGAAGTATGAGCAGTTCTTC. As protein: CASRAAGGKYEQFF.

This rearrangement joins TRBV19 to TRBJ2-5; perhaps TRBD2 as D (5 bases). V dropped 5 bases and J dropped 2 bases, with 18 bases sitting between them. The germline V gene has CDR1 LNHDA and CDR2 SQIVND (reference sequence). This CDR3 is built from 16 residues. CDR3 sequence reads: CASSPPGVADQETQYF. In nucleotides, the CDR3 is TGTGCCAGTAGTCCCCCCGGGGTAGCAGATCAAGAGACCCAGTACTTC.

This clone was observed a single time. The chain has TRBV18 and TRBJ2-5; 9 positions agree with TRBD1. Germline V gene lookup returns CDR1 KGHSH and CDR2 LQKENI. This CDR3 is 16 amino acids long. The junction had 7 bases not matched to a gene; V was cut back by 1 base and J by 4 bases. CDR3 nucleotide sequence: TGTGCCAGCTCACCACGGGGACAGGGTATGATAGAGACCCAGTACTTC. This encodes CASSPRGQGMIETQYF.

This chain's CDR3 is CASSAQGVYGYTF. The CDR3 coding sequence is TGTGCCAGCAGTGCCCAGGGGGTCTATGGCTACACCTTC. The chain carries TRBV2 and TRBJ1-2; TRBD1 matches 7 bases. The trim removed 4 bases at V and 4 bases at J, leaving 3 bases unmatched. CDR1 SNHLY and CDR2 FYNNEI come from the germline V gene. The CDR3 consists of 13 residues.

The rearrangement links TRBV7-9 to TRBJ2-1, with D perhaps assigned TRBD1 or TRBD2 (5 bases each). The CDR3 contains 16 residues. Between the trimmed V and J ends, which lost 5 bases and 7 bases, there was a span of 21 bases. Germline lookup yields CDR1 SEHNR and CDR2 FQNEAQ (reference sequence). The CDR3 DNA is TGTGCCAGCAGCCCCCGCGTGGGGGATTGGGGGAATGAGCAGTTCTTC. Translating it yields CASSPRVGDWGNEQFF.

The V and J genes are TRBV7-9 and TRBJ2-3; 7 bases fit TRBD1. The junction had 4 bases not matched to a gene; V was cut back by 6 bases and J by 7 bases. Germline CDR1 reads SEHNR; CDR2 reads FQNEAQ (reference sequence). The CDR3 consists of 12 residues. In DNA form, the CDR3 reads TGTGCCAGCAGACAACAGGGGAATACGCAGTATTTT. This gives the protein CASRQQGNTQYF.

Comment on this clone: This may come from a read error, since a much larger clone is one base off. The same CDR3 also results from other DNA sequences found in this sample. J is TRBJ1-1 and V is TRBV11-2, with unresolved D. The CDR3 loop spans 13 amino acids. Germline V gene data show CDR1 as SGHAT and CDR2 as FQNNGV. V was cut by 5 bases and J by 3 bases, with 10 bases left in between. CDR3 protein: CASSPQRDTEAFF. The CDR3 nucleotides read TGTGCCAGCAGCCCCCAACGGGACACTGAAGCTTTCTTT. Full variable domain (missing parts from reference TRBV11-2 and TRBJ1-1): EAGVAQSPRYKIIEKRQSVAFWCNPISGHATLYWYQQILGQGPKLLIQFQNNGVVDDSQLPKDRFSAERLKGVDSTLKIQPAKLEDSAVYLCASSPQRDTEAFFGQGTRLTVV.

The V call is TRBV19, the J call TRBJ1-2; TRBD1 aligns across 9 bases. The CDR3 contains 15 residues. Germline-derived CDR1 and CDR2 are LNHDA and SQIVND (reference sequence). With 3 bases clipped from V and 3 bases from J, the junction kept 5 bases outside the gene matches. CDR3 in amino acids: CASSITGTGYYGYTF. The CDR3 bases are TGTGCCAGTAGTATCACCGGGACAGGGTACTATGGCTACACCTTC. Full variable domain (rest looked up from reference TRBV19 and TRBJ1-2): DGGITQSPKYLFRKEGQNVTLSCEQNLNHDAMYWYRQDPGQGLRLIYYSQIVNDFQKGDIAEGYSVSREKKESFPLTVTSAQKNPTAFYLCASSITGTGYYGYTFGSGTRLTVV.

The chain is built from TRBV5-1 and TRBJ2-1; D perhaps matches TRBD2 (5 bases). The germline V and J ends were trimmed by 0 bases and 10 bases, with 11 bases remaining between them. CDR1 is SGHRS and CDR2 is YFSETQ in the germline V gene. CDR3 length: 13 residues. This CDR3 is CASSLALGGEQFF. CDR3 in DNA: TGCGCCAGCAGCTTGGCTTTAGGAGGCGAGCAGTTCTTC.

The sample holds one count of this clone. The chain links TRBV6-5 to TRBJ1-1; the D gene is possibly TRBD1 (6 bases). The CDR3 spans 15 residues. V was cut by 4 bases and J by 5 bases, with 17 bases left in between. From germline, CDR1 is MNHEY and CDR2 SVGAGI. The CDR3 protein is CASSSGQGRGTEAFF. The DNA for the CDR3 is TGTGCCAGCAGTTCCGGCCAGGGGCGGGGGACTGAAGCTTTCTTT.

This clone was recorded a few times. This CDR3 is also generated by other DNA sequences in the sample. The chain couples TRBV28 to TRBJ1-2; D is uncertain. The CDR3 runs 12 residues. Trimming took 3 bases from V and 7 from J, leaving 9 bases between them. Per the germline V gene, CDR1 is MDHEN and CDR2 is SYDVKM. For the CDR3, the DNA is TGTGCCAGCAGTTTGTCAGAGGGTGGCTACACCTTC. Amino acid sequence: CASSLSEGGYTF.

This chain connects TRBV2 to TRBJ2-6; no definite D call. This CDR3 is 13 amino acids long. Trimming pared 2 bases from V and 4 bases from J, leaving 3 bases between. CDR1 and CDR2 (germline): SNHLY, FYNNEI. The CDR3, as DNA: TGTGCCAGCAGTGAATCAGGGGCCAACGTCCTGACTTTC. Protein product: CASSESGANVLTF.

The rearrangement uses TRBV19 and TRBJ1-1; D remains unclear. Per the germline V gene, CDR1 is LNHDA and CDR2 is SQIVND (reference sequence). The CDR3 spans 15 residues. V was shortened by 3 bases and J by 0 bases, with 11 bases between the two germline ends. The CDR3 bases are TGTGCCAGTAGTATCTCTACCGCATTGAACACTGAAGCTTTCTTT. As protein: CASSISTALNTEAFF.

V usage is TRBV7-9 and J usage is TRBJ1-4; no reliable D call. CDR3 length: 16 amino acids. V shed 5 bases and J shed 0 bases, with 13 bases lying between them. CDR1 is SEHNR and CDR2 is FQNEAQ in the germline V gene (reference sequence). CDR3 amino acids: CASSLAPKTTNEKLFF. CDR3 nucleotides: TGTGCCAGCAGCCTCGCCCCAAAAACAACTAATGAAAAACTGTTTTTT.

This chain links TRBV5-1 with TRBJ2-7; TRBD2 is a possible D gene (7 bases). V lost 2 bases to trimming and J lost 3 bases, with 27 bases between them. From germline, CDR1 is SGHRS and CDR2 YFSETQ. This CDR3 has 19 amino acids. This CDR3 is CASSFTPTRKGEGGYEQYF. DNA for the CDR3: TGCGCCAGCAGCTTTACCCCCACACGAAAAGGGGAGGGGGGCTACGAGCAGTACTTC. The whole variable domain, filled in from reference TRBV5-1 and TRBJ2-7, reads KAGVTQTPRYLIKTRGQQVTLSCSPISGHRSVSWYQQTPGQGLQFLFEYFSETQRNKGNFPGRFSGRQFSNSRSEMNVSTLELGDSALYLCASSFTPTRKGEGGYEQYFGPGTRLTVT.

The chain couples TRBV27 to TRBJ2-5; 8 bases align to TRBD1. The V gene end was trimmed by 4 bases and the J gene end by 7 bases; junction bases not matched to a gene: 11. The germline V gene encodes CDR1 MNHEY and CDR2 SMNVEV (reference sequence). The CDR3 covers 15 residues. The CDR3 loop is CASSSTRTGTLTQYF. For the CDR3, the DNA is TGTGCCAGCAGTTCGACTAGGACAGGGACACTGACCCAGTACTTC.

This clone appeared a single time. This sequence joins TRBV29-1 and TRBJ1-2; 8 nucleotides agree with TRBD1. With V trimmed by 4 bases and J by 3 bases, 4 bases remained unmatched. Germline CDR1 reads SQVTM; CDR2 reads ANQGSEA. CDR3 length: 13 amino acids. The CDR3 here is CSVAGQGDYGYTF. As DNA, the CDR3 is TGCAGCGTTGCCGGACAGGGTGACTATGGCTACACCTTC.

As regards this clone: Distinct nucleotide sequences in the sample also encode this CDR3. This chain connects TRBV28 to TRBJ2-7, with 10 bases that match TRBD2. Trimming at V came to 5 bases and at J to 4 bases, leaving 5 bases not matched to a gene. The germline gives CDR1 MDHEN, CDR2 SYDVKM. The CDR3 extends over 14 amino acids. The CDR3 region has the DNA TGTGCCAGCAGTGAGACTAGCGGGCGTTACGAGCAGTACTTC. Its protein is CASSETSGRYEQYF.

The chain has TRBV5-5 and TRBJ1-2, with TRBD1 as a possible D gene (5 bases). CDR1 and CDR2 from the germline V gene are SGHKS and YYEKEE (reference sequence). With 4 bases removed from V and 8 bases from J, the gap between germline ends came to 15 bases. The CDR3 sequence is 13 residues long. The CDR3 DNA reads TGTGCCAGCAGCGACGAACCAGGGTACGGCTACACCTTC. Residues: CASSDEPGYGYTF.

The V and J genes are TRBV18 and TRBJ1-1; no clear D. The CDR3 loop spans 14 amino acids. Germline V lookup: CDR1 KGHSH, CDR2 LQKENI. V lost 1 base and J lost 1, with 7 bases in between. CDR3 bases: TGTGCCAGCTCACCACGGGAGACGAACACTGAAGCTTTCTTT. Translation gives CASSPRETNTEAFF.

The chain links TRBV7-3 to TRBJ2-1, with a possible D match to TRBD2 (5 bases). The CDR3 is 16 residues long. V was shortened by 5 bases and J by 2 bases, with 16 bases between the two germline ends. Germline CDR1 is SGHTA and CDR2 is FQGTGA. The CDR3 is CASSPPRAAAYNEQFF. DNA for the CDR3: TGTGCCAGCAGCCCCCCCCGAGCGGCTGCCTACAATGAGCAGTTCTTC.

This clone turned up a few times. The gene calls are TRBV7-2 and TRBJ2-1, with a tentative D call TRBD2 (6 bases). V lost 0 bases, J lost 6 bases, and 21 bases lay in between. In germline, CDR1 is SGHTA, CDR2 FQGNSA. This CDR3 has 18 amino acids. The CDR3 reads CASSLARLGRSYSNEQFF. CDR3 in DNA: TGTGCCAGCAGCTTAGCAAGACTAGGAAGAAGTTATAGCAATGAGCAGTTCTTC. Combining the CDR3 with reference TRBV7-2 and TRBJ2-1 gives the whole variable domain GAGVSQSPSNKVTEKGKDVELRCDPISGHTALYWYRQSLGQGLEFLIYFQGNSAPDKSGLPSDRFSAERTGGSVSTLTIQRTQQEDSAVYLCASSLARLGRSYSNEQFFGPGTRLTVL.

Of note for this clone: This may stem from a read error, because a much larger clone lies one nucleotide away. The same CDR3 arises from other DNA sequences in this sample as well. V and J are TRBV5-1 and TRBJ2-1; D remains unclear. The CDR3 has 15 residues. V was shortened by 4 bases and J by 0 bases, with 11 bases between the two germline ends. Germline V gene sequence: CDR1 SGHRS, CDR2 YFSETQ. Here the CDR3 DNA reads TGCGCCAGCAGCCCCGACTCGAGCTCCTACAATGAGCAGTTCTTC. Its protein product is CASSPDSSSYNEQFF. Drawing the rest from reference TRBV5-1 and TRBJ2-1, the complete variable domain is KAGVTQTPRYLIKTRGQQVTLSCSPISGHRSVSWYQQTPGQGLQFLFEYFSETQRNKGNFPGRFSGRQFSNSRSEMNVSTLELGDSALYLCASSPDSSSYNEQFFGPGTRLTVL.

The CDR3 DNA follows: TGTGCCAGCACGGGACAGGGAGGCCTCTCTGGAAACACCATATATTTT. It encodes CASTGQGGLSGNTIYF. The chain employs TRBV6-6 and TRBJ1-3; 9 bases agree with TRBD1. Trimming took 7 bases from V and 0 from J; bases not matched to a gene: 7. This CDR3 spans 16 amino acids. The germline CDR1 and CDR2 sequences are MNHNY and SVGAGI (reference sequence).

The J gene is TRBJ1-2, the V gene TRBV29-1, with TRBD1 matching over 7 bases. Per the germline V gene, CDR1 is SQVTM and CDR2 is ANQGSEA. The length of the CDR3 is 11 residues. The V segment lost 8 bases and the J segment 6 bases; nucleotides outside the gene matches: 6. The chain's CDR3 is CSTDREDGYTF. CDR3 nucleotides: TGCAGCACAGACAGGGAGGATGGCTACACCTTC.

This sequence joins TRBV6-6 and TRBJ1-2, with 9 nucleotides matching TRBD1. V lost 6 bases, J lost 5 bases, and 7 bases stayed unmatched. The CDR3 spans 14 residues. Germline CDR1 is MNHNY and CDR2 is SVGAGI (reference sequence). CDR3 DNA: TGTGCCAGCAGGGTGGGACAGGGTCGGTATGGCTACACCTTC. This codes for CASRVGQGRYGYTF.

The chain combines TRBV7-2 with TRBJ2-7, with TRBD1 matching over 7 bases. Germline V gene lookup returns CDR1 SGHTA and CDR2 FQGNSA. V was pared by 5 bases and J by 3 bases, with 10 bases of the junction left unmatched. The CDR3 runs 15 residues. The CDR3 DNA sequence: TGTGCCAGCAGCCCCGTTACAGGGGTGGACTACGAGCAGTACTTC. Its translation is CASSPVTGVDYEQYF.